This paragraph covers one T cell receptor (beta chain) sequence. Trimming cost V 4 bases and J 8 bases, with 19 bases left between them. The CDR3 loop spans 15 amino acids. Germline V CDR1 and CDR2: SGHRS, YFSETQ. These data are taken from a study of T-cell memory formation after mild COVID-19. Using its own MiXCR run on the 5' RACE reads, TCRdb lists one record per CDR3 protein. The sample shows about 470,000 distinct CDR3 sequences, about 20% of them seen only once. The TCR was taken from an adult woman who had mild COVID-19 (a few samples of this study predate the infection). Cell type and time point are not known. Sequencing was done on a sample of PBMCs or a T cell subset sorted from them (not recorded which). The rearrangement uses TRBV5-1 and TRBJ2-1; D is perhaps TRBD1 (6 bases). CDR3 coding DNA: TGCGCCAGCAGCGTAGACAGGCCCCTCGGCGATGAGCAGTTCTTC. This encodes CASSVDRPLGDEQFF.